The 5 T cell receptor beta chains listed next were all sequenced from one sample in a study of identical twins. TCRdb analysed the 5' RACE reads with MiXCR anew, one entry per CDR3 protein. The table has around 570,000 distinct CDR3 sequences, roughly 9.5% seen once. This same sample was also taken into another study, of yellow fever vaccine responses in identical twins.

Sequenced sample: PBMCs. Every receptor here comes from a woman in her late teens or twenties in good health.

This clonotype was counted between two and nine times. The chain couples TRBV11-3 to TRBJ2-1; 9 nucleotides line up with TRBD2. Germline-derived CDR1 and CDR2 are SGHNT and YENEEA. The CDR3 covers 16 residues. Trimming removed 1 base from V and 5 bases from J; junction bases left unmatched: 6. CDR3 in amino acids: CASSLGASGGNNEQFF. The CDR3 coding sequence is TGTGCCAGCAGCTTAGGAGCCAGCGGGGGGAACAATGAGCAGTTCTTC. Combining the CDR3 with reference TRBV11-3 and TRBJ2-1 gives the whole variable domain EAGVVQSPRYKIIEKKQPVAFWCNPISGHNTLYWYLQNLGQGPELLIRYENEEAVDDSQLPKDRFSAERLKGVDSTLKIQPAELGDSAVYLCASSLGASGGNNEQFFGPGTRLTVL.

This clonotype was seen many times. This chain uses TRBV4-1 with TRBJ2-7, with 8 bases aligning to TRBD1. CDR1 is MGHRA and CDR2 is YSYEKL in the germline V gene. This CDR3 region has 14 residues. With 5 bases clipped from V and 3 bases from J, the junction kept 6 bases outside the gene matches. CDR3 region: CASSIGQGLYEQYF. CDR3 DNA: TGCGCCAGCAGCATAGGACAGGGACTCTACGAGCAGTACTTC.

This clonotype was picked up a small number of times. CDR3 nucleotide sequence: TGCGCCAGCAGCTTAAGCGGGGGGGCCGAAGGGAAAGAGCAGTTCTTC. It yields the protein CASSLSGGAEGKEQFF. This sequence joins TRBV5-1 and TRBJ2-1, with 10 bases lining up with TRBD2. CDR3 length: 16 amino acids. After removal of 2 bases from V and 10 bases from J, the junction contained 12 bases not matched to a gene. Germline V lookup: CDR1 SGHRS, CDR2 YFSETQ. Full variable domain (missing parts from reference TRBV5-1 and TRBJ2-1): KAGVTQTPRYLIKTRGQQVTLSCSPISGHRSVSWYQQTPGQGLQFLFEYFSETQRNKGNFPGRFSGRQFSNSRSEMNVSTLELGDSALYLCASSLSGGAEGKEQFFGPGTRLTVL.

This clonotype was counted a few times. V usage is TRBV7-8 and J usage is TRBJ2-2; D possibly corresponds to TRBD1 (5 bases). The CDR3 has 18 residues. V was clipped by 5 bases and J by 6 bases, with 25 bases between them. CDR1 SGHVS and CDR2 FQNEAQ come from the germline V gene. Here the CDR3 DNA reads TGTGCCAGCAGCCAAGGGGCTCGATGGGCTAACCTACCCGGGGAGCTGTTTTTT. Translating it yields CASSQGARWANLPGELFF.

This clonotype was detected only a few times. This chain uses TRBV9 with TRBJ1-1; maybe TRBD1 (6 bases). The CDR3 runs 14 residues. The germline V gene has CDR1 SGDLS and CDR2 YYNGEE. V gave up 7 bases and J gave up 4 bases, with 17 bases separating them. CDR3 bases: TGTGCCAGCTCAAGGGGGGGCCTAAGCACTGAAGCTTTCTTT. Protein sequence: CASSRGGLSTEAFF.